The text below deals with one TCR beta chain. These data originate in a study of T cell changes during pregnancy in multiple sclerosis. Method: immunoSEQ multiplex PCR; TCRdb's copy keeps in-frame clones and lacks some. Of roughly 70,000 clones in the sample, about 88% were seen once. Germline CDR1 and CDR2: LGHNA and YSLEER. V lost 2 bases and J lost 13, with 24 bases in between. The CDR3 consists of 16 residues. Sequencing was performed on peripheral blood, taken before pregnancy. The V and J genes are TRBV4-3 and TRBJ2-1; possibly TRBD1 for D (6 bases). The clonotype originates from a female donor with multiple sclerosis, enrolled in a pregnancy study. CDR3 nucleotide sequence: TGCGCCAGCAGCCAACTTATTCGGACCGATGCCAGGGGACAGTTCTTC. It translates to CASSQLIRTDARGQFF.